Below, 30 T cell receptor beta chains from the same sample are listed, as sequenced in a study of response to subunit inactivated influenza vaccine. TCRdb redid the calling of the RT-PCR reads with MiXCR, one entry per CDR3 protein. The sample lists about 520,000 distinct CDR3 sequences, around 25% occurring once. Sample: CD4+ T cells sorted from PBMCs, taken roughly 5 days after vaccination. The receptors stem from a man between 50 and 59 years old who received an inactivated influenza vaccine.

The J gene is TRBJ2-5, the V gene TRBV20-1, with 7 bases lining up with TRBD2. V lost 4 bases and J lost 5; bases outside the gene matches: 4. CDR1 is DFQATT, CDR2 SNEGSKA, per germline (reference sequence). CDR3 length: 12 residues. Written as DNA, the CDR3 is TGCAGTGCTATGGCGGGAGAGGAGACCCAGTACTTC. Translating gives CSAMAGEETQYF.

This rearrangement joins TRBV5-1 to TRBJ2-7; D possibly corresponds to TRBD2 (6 bases). Germline V gene sequence: CDR1 SGHRS, CDR2 YFSETQ. V dropped 0 bases and J dropped 2 bases, with 9 bases sitting between them. CDR3 size: 14 residues. The CDR3 sequence is CASSLESGPYEQYF. CDR3 bases: TGCGCCAGCAGCTTGGAGAGCGGGCCCTACGAGCAGTACTTC.

Only a few counts were recorded for this clonotype. The V and J genes are TRBV10-3 and TRBJ1-1; no firm D call. The CDR3 is 13 residues long. Deletions cut 0 bases from V and 5 bases from J, with 7 bases between. Germline lookup yields CDR1 ENHRY and CDR2 SYGVKD. CDR3 protein: CAISESGRTEAFF. CDR3 sequence (DNA): TGTGCCATCAGTGAGTCAGGACGGACTGAAGCTTTCTTT.

The chain uses TRBV10-3 and TRBJ2-1, with 11 bases aligning to TRBD2. Trimming removed 9 bases from V and 5 bases from J; junction bases left unmatched: 6. The CDR3 has 14 residues. Germline loops: CDR1 ENHRY, CDR2 SYGVKD. CDR3 region: CAMKTSGANNEQFF. As DNA, the CDR3 is TGTGCCATGAAGACTAGCGGGGCCAACAATGAGCAGTTCTTC.

As concerns this clonotype: This clone may be a read error of a much larger clone one base away. The chain links TRBV4-2 to TRBJ1-5; D call uncertain. The CDR3 has 13 amino acids. The germline CDR1 and CDR2 sequences are LGHNA and YNFKEQ. The V end lost 0 bases, the J end lost 5 bases, and 5 bases lay between the germline ends. CDR3 region: CASSQEGYQPQHF. The DNA of the CDR3 is TGTGCCAGCAGCCAAGAGGGGTATCAGCCCCAGCATTTT.

The chain carries TRBV20-1 and TRBJ2-7; TRBD2 matches at 11 bases. V lost 2 bases, J lost 4 bases, and 4 bases stayed unmatched. This CDR3 contains 14 residues. CDR1 DFQATT and CDR2 SNEGSKA come from the germline V gene (reference sequence). In nucleotides, the CDR3 is TGCAGTGCTAGAAAACTAGCGGGGGTGTACGAGCAGTACTTC. Translated, it gives CSARKLAGVYEQYF.

This clonotype was seen more than once but under ten times. The rearrangement links TRBV5-1 to TRBJ2-1; 10 nucleotides match TRBD2. The J segment lost 7 bases and the V segment lost 0 bases, leaving 7 bases of the junction unmatched. The germline V gene has CDR1 SGHRS and CDR2 YFSETQ. The CDR3 loop spans 16 amino acids. This chain's CDR3 is CASSLGPGTSENEQFF. CDR3 sequence (DNA): TGCGCCAGCAGCTTGGGTCCCGGGACTAGCGAGAATGAGCAGTTCTTC.

J is TRBJ2-3 and V is TRBV11-2; D is perhaps TRBD1 (6 bases). The CDR3 covers 15 residues. V lost 4 bases and J lost 2, with 13 bases in between. Germline V gene sequence: CDR1 SGHAT, CDR2 FQNNGV. CDR3: CASSSYRVATDTQYF. The CDR3 DNA follows: TGTGCCAGCAGCTCCTACAGGGTTGCCACAGATACGCAGTATTTT.

This chain connects TRBV28 to TRBJ2-7; 8 nucleotides match TRBD2. The CDR3 is made up of 19 amino acids. With V trimmed by 3 bases and J by 0 bases, 16 bases remained unmatched. Germline V gene lookup returns CDR1 MDHEN and CDR2 SYDVKM. CDR3 in amino acids: CASSFTTRTSYHSSYEQYF. Written as DNA, the CDR3 is TGTGCCAGCAGTTTTACCACCCGGACTAGCTATCATAGCTCCTACGAGCAGTACTTC.

This clonotype occurred a few times. The rearrangement links TRBV4-3 to TRBJ1-1, with a tentative D call TRBD1 (6 bases). Germline lookup yields CDR1 LGHNA and CDR2 YSLEER. This CDR3 has 14 residues. V was pared by 6 bases and J by 0 bases, with 11 bases between. The CDR3 nucleotides are TGCGCCAGCAGTGGGGGCTACATGAACACTGAAGCTTTCTTT. Amino acids: CASSGGYMNTEAFF.

The chain is built from TRBV20-1 and TRBJ2-7; D is perhaps TRBD1 (5 bases). From germline, CDR1 is DFQATT and CDR2 SNEGSKA (reference sequence). V gave up 1 base and J gave up 3 bases, with 7 bases separating them. The CDR3 is 12 amino acids. The CDR3 nucleotides read TGCAGTGCTAGAGCGGACAACTACGAGCAGTACTTC. Translated: CSARADNYEQYF.

The sample holds a few counts of this clonotype. V and J are TRBV10-3 and TRBJ2-5, with D hard to call. The CDR3 consists of 16 residues. The ends were cut back, 0 bases at V and 0 bases at J, with 11 bases in the middle. Germline loops: CDR1 ENHRY, CDR2 SYGVKD. The CDR3 is CAISESLGAYQETQYF. In DNA, the CDR3 is TGTGCCATCAGTGAGTCGTTGGGCGCCTACCAAGAGACCCAGTACTTC.

The rearrangement joins TRBV10-3 to TRBJ2-2, with 7 positions matching TRBD1. CDR1 is ENHRY and CDR2 is SYGVKD in the germline V gene. The V gene end was trimmed by 2 bases and the J gene end by 4 bases; junction bases not matched to a gene: 4. The CDR3 is made up of 15 amino acids. CDR3 residues: CAISERQGPTGELFF. In DNA form, the CDR3 reads TGTGCCATCAGTGAGCGACAGGGTCCCACCGGGGAGCTGTTTTTT.

The chain carries TRBV9 and TRBJ1-1; D ambiguous. The CDR3 has 13 amino acids. Germline V gives CDR1 SGDLS, CDR2 YYNGEE. V lost 0 bases and J 2 bases, leaving 5 bases between the germline ends. The CDR3 sequence: CASSVETNTEAFF. CDR3 nucleotide sequence: TGTGCCAGCAGCGTAGAGACAAACACTGAAGCTTTCTTT.

This clonotype was seen more than once but under ten times. The chain carries TRBV7-8 and TRBJ2-5; D is possibly TRBD1 or TRBD2 (5 bases each). The CDR3 totals 18 residues. Trimming cost V 2 bases and J 1 base, with 20 bases left between them. Germline lookup yields CDR1 SGHVS and CDR2 FQNEAQ. CDR3 protein: CASSLYPPGRRAQETQYF. CDR3 nucleotide sequence: TGTGCCAGCAGCTTATATCCGCCGGGACGCCGGGCCCAAGAGACCCAGTACTTC.

The V gene is TRBV12-3 or TRBV12-4, the J gene TRBJ2-1; D may be TRBD1 (5 bases). Deletions cut 3 bases from V and 15 bases from J, with 12 bases between. The CDR3 has 11 amino acids. The CDR3 DNA sequence: TGTGCCAGCAGTTTGGGGCAGGGAAGGTTCTTC. Its protein product is CASSLGQGRFF.

This clonotype was seen more than once but under ten times. This chain joins TRBV20-1 and TRBJ2-2; D possibly corresponds to TRBD1 (5 bases). The germline V and J ends were trimmed by 0 bases and 4 bases, with 9 bases remaining between them. Looked up from germline, CDR1 is DFQATT and CDR2 is SNEGSKA (reference sequence). The CDR3 runs 14 residues. The CDR3 DNA reads as TGCAGTGCTAGAGAAGGGGTCGGCACCGGGGAGCTGTTTTTT. Translation: CSAREGVGTGELFF.

The CDR3 region is CASSPLYQETQYF. For the CDR3, the DNA is TGTGCCAGCAGCCCCCTGTACCAAGAGACCCAGTACTTC. The chain has TRBV7-6 and TRBJ2-5; D gene ambiguous. The germline V and J ends were trimmed by 5 bases and 0 bases, with 7 bases remaining between them. Germline V gene lookup returns CDR1 SGHVS and CDR2 FNYEAQ. The CDR3 sequence is 13 residues long.

The V call is TRBV6-4, the J call TRBJ2-5, with D unclear. CDR1 is MRHNA, CDR2 SNTAGT, per germline. The CDR3 is 12 residues long. Trimming removed 9 bases from V and 1 base from J, with 9 bases in between. DNA for the CDR3: TGTGCCAGTAGCACCCCCCAAGAGACCCAGTACTTC. Protein product: CASSTPQETQYF.

V is TRBV10-3 and J is TRBJ2-7, with 7 bases fitting TRBD2. The germline gives CDR1 ENHRY, CDR2 SYGVKD. V gave up 2 bases and J gave up 7 bases; unmatched junction bases: 5. The CDR3 length is 13 residues. CDR3 nucleotides: TGTGCCATCAGTGAGAGACTAGCTGGTGAGCAGTACTTC. It specifies CAISERLAGEQYF.

The chain couples TRBV5-8 to TRBJ2-5; the match to TRBD2 covers 10 bases. Looked up from germline, CDR1 is SGHTS and CDR2 is YDEGEE. The CDR3 covers 16 residues. Trimming removed 0 bases from V and 4 bases from J; junction bases left unmatched: 6. In DNA form, the CDR3 reads TGTGCCAGCAGCTTGGCCCTAGCGGGAGCGGGAGAGACCCAGTACTTC. This codes for CASSLALAGAGETQYF.

The V gene is TRBV3-1, the J gene TRBJ2-4, with D unclear. The V gene's germline CDR1 is LGHDT and CDR2 YNNKEL (reference sequence). Trimming took 0 bases from V and 0 from J, leaving 9 bases between them. This CDR3 contains 16 residues. Written as DNA, the CDR3 is TGTGCCAGCAGCCAAGATGGGCTACTAGCCAAAAACATTCAGTACTTC. Its translation: CASSQDGLLAKNIQYF.

The chain is built from TRBV24-1 and TRBJ2-3; D unresolved. The CDR3 extends over 16 amino acids. V lost 3 bases to trimming and J lost 2 bases, with 14 bases between them. Looked up from germline, CDR1 is KGHDR and CDR2 is SFDVKD. CDR3 sequence: CATSDPLGGYTDTQYF. CDR3 coding DNA: TGTGCCACCAGTGATCCGCTCGGCGGCTACACAGATACGCAGTATTTT.

This rearrangement joins TRBV6-1 to TRBJ2-2, with 9 bases fitting TRBD1. The CDR3 is 15 amino acids. The V and J ends lost 7 bases and 1 base, in that order; junction bases with no gene match: 4. The germline V gene has CDR1 MNHNS and CDR2 SASEGT. CDR3 coding DNA: TGTGCCAGCAAGGACAGGGGATTGAACACCGGGGAGCTGTTTTTT. It is translated as CASKDRGLNTGELFF.

The table lists this clonotype with a count of one. V is TRBV4-2 and J is TRBJ2-1, with a weak D call TRBD2 (5 bases). The germline gives CDR1 LGHNA, CDR2 YNFKEQ. The CDR3 runs 21 residues. V dropped 1 base and J dropped 1 base, with 26 bases sitting between them. In DNA, the CDR3 is TGTGCCAGCAGCCAAGGGGGATCCATGTGGGCTAGCTCAATATCCTACAATGAGCAGTTCTTC. Its translation: CASSQGGSMWASSISYNEQFF.

This chain uses TRBV5-1 with TRBJ1-1; 8 bases align to TRBD1. The CDR3 is 14 amino acids. Germline values: CDR1 SGHRS, CDR2 YFSETQ. The junction had 5 bases not matched to a gene; V was cut back by 3 bases and J by 4 bases. The CDR3 DNA follows: TGCGCCAGCAGCTCACAGGGGGTTATCACTGAAGCTTTCTTT. Residues: CASSSQGVITEAFF.

Details on this clonotype: The junction does not match germline at one end; this may be a read error. J is TRBJ1-1 and V is TRBV7-7; no clear D gene. The V gene's germline CDR1 is SSHAT and CDR2 FNYEAQ (reference sequence). There are 14 residues in the CDR3. CDR3 DNA: TGTGCTAGCAGCTTAGCGTTGGCCGGCCCTGAAGCTTTCTTT. This translates into CASSLALAGPEAFF.

This sequence joins TRBV5-4 and TRBJ2-3; TRBD1 is a possible D gene (6 bases). Per germline, CDR1 SGHNT and CDR2 YYREEE (reference sequence). The V gene lost 0 bases and the J gene lost 3 bases, with 20 bases spanning the gap. The CDR3 runs to 18 residues. The CDR3 reads CASSLGGGSGAFTDTQYF. Written as DNA, the CDR3 is TGTGCCAGCAGCTTGGGGGGCGGTTCAGGGGCCTTTACAGATACGCAGTATTTT. The full variable domain, with the rest looked up from reference TRBV5-4 and TRBJ2-3, is ETGVTQSPTHLIKTRGQQVTLRCSSQSGHNTVSWYQQALGQGPQFIFQYYREEENGRGNFPPRFSGLQFPNYSSELNVNALELDDSALYLCASSLGGGSGAFTDTQYFGPGTRLTVL.

The J gene is TRBJ2-2, the V gene TRBV6-1; TRBD1 aligns across 8 bases. The germline V gene encodes CDR1 MNHNS and CDR2 SASEGT. With 8 bases clipped from V and 5 bases from J, the junction kept 10 bases outside the gene matches. This CDR3 is built from 15 residues. In nucleotides, the CDR3 is TGTGCCAGCCTATCAGGGGGCATAGGGACCGGGGAGCTGTTTTTT. This sequence encodes CASLSGGIGTGELFF.

This chain uses TRBV28 with TRBJ2-3; D might be TRBD1 (6 bases). The CDR3 extends over 16 amino acids. Germline-derived CDR1 and CDR2 are MDHEN and SYDVKM. Trimming pared 4 bases from V and 2 bases from J, leaving 16 bases between. Here the CDR3 DNA reads TGTGCCAGCAGTTCCCTAGGGGGAAGACTCACAGATACGCAGTATTTT. This translates into CASSSLGGRLTDTQYF.